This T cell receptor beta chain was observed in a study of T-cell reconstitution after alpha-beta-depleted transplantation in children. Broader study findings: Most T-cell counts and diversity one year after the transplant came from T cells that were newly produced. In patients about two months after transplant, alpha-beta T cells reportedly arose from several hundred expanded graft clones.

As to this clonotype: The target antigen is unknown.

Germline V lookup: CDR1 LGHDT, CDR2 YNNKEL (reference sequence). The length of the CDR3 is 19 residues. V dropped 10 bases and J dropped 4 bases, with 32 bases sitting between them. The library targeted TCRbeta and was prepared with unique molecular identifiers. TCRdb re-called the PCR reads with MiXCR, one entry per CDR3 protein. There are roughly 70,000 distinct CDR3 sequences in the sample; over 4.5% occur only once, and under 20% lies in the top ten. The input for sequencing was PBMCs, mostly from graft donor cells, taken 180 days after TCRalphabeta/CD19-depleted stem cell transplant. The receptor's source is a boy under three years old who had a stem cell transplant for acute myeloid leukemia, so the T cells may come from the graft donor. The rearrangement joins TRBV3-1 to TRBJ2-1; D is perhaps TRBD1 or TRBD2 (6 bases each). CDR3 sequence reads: CATSQRVPGAWVQYNEQFF. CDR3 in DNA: TGTGCCACCTCCCAACGGGTCCCGGGGGCCTGGGTCCAATACAATGAGCAGTTCTTC.